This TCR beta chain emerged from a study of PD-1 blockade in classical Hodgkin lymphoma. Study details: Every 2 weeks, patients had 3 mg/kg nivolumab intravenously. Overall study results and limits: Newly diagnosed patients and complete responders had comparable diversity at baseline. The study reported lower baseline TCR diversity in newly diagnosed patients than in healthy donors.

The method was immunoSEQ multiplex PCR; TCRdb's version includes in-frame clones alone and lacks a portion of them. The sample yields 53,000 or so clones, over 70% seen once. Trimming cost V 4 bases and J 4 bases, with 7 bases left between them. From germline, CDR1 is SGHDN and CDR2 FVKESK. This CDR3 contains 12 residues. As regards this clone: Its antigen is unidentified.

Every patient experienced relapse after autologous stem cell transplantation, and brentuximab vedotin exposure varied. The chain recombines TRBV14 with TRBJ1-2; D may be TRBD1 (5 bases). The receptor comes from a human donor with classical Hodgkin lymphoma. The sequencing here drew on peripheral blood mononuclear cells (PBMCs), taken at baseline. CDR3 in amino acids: CASSPGGYGYTF. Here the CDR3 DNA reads TGTGCCAGCAGCCCTGGGGGCTATGGCTACACCTTC.